This TCR beta chain comes out of a study of vaccination and CD4 T cells after COVID-19. Sample treatment: roughly ten-day PBMC culture with coronavirus spike peptide pools or control peptides (ViraFEST assay). The CDR3 has 12 amino acids. Trimming cost V 1 base and J 7 bases, with 8 bases left between them. CDR1 and CDR2 (germline): SGHRS, YFSETQ. Of note for this clonotype: The antigen is undetermined.

Cultured CD4+ T cells had their DNA profiled by the Oncomine TCR Beta short-read assay. TCRdb analysed the PCR reads with MiXCR anew, one entry per CDR3 protein. The table shows about 11,000 distinct CDR3 sequences, with approximately 65% occurring only once. The TCR comes from a human donor who had recovered from COVID-19. The starting material was CD4+ T cells from blood, cultured in vitro, obtained before SARS-CoV-2 vaccination. This sequence joins TRBV5-1 and TRBJ1-2; no clear D. The CDR3 sequence: CASSLPGGGYTF. Here the CDR3 DNA reads TGCGCCAGCAGCTTGCCCGGAGGTGGCTACACCTTC.